The clone carrying this T cell receptor (beta chain) was counted only a few times. Only in-frame clones appear in the TCRdb table, and some are missing; sequencing was by immunoSEQ multiplex PCR. The table records some 170,000 clones, about four fifths of them present only once. These data originate in a study of blood T cell repertoires in COVID-19. Study in general: The cDNA or gDNA used as material had been derived from T cells, B-cell-depleted T cells, or PBMCs.

V was trimmed by 2 bases and J by 2 bases, leaving 6 bases between them. The germline V gene has CDR1 SGHDT and CDR2 YYEEEE. The CDR3 consists of 13 residues. Input material: peripheral blood. The J gene is TRBJ2-3, the V gene TRBV5-6; D not resolved. This sequence was found in a man in his fifties or sixties with active or convalescent COVID-19. This CDR3 reads CASSFYNTDTQYF. DNA of the CDR3: TGTGCCAGCAGCTTTTATAACACAGATACGCAGTATTTT.